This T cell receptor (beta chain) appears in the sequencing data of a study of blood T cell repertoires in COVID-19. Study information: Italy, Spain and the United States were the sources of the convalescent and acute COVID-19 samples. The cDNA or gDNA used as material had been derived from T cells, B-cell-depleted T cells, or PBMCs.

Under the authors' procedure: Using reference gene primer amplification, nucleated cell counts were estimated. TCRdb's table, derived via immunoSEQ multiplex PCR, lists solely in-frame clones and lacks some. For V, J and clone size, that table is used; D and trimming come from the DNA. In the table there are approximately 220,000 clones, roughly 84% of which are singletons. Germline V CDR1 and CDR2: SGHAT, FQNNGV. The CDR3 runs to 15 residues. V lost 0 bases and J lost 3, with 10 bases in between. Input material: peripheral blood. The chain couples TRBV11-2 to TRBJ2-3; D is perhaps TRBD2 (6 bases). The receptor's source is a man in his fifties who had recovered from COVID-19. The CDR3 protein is CASSLDRGGTDTQYF. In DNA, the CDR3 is TGTGCCAGCAGCTTAGATCGTGGAGGGACAGATACGCAGTATTTT.